This T cell receptor (beta chain) comes out of a study of T-cell memory formation after mild COVID-19. Background on the study: There were largely donor-specific TCR clusters. Findings and limits, study-wide: Pre-infection memory held some responding clones, suggesting pre-existing cross-reactive T cells responded. Among CD4+ contracting clones, most were CM and EM, and CD8+ ones EMRA.

As concerns this clonotype: Antigen: not known.

Constant-segment primers were used for 5'RACE, and the resulting TCR alpha and TCR beta cDNA libraries carried sample barcodes and UMIs. Using its own MiXCR run on the 5' RACE reads, TCRdb lists one record per CDR3 protein. The data show some 210,000 distinct CDR3 sequences, over 9.5% seen once. With 2 bases removed from V and 5 bases from J, the gap between germline ends came to 9 bases. The CDR3 is made up of 13 amino acids. CDR1 and CDR2 (germline): SGHTA, FQGNSA. The chain couples TRBV7-2 to TRBJ2-5; no firm D call. This TCR was recovered from a man younger than 30 who had mild COVID-19 (a few samples of this study predate the infection). Cell type and time point are not known. Input material: PBMCs or a T cell subset sorted from them (not recorded which). CDR3 region: CASSLSLVETQYF. CDR3 nucleotide sequence: TGTGCCAGCAGCTTATCACTGGTTGAGACCCAGTACTTC.